The rows below give T cell receptor beta chains drawn from one sample of a study of blood T cell repertoires in COVID-19. Measured with immunoSEQ multiplex PCR; TCRdb has only the in-frame clones, and not every one. The sample records a few hundred thousand clones, roughly 90% being singletons. The sample taken for sequencing was PBMCs or T cells enriched from blood (not recorded which). All receptors come from a woman aged 50 to 65 who had recovered from COVID-19. Each CDR3 is given with its conserved first and last residue. Each record gives: D gene, J gene, V gene, clone size, CDR3 DNA, CDR3 protein. D genes are given only for firm matches. A clone size is listed for some rows: how often the clone was seen (once, few, many), or a class if it is expanded.

-,TRBJ2-7,TRBV6-5,-,TGTGCCAGCATCTTAGGCCTCAGGTCCTACGAGCAGTACTTC,CASILGLRSYEQYF
TRBD1,TRBJ1-4,TRBV15,-,TGTGCCGCGCGCAGGGGGACTAATGAAAAACTGTTTTTT,CAARRGTNEKLFF
-,TRBJ1-1,TRBV11-2,-,TGTGCCAGCAGCTTAGCTTGGGCAGGCCTAACTGAAGCTTTCTTT,CASSLAWAGLTEAFF
TRBD1,TRBJ2-5,TRBV5-4,few,TGTGCCAGCAGTCCGCGACAGGGAGTAGGAGAGACCCAGTACTTC,CASSPRQGVGETQYF
-,TRBJ1-1,TRBV10-1,-,TGCGCCAGCAGCGAAACAGGGTCGAACACTGAAGCTTTCTTT,CASSETGSNTEAFF
TRBD2,TRBJ2-7,TRBV11-3,-,TGTGCCAGCAGCAACGGGGGGGGTCGCTACGAGCAGTACTTC,CASSNGGGRYEQYF
-,TRBJ1-5,TRBV7-8,-,TGTGCCAGCAGCTTAGCGTTCATCAGTATTAGCAATCAGCCCCAGCATTTT,CASSLAFISISNQPQHF
TRBD1,TRBJ1-1,TRBV7-2,-,TGTGCCAGCAGCTTAGGAGGACAGGGAGGGACTGAAGCTTTCTTT,CASSLGGQGGTEAFF
TRBD1,TRBJ1-1,TRBV4-3,few,TGCGCCAGCAGCCAAGAAAGAATGGGACAGGGGAGGAGGACTGAAGCTTTCTTT,CASSQERMGQGRRTEAFF
TRBD1,TRBJ2-7,TRBV27,-,TGTGCCAGCAGTGCAACCGGGACAGGTCTCTACGAGCAGTACTTC,CASSATGTGLYEQYF
-,TRBJ2-3,TRBV5-1,-,TGCGCCAGCAGCTTGGGTGCGAGAAGCAACACAGATACGCAGTATTTT,CASSLGARSNTDTQYF
-,TRBJ2-2,TRBV10-3,-,TGTGCCATCAGTAACAGGGCACCGAACACCGGGGAGCTGTTTTTT,CAISNRAPNTGELFF
TRBD1,TRBJ2-7,TRBV7-3,-,TGTGCCAGCAGCAGAGACAGGGGTTCCTACGAGCAGTACTTC,CASSRDRGSYEQYF
TRBD2,TRBJ2-7,TRBV28,-,TGTGCCAGCAGCCCTGGGTCTAGCGGCTCCTACGAGCAGTACTTC,CASSPGSSGSYEQYF
TRBD1,TRBJ2-7,TRBV18,-,TGTGCCAGCTCACCGGTAGAGGGACAGTACGAGCAGTACTTC,CASSPVEGQYEQYF
TRBD1,TRBJ2-1,TRBV7-2,-,TGTGCCAGCAGCTTAGGTCCAGGGGGTATAGTGAATGAGCAGTTCTTC,CASSLGPGGIVNEQFF
-,TRBJ1-3,TRBV7-2,-,TGTGCCAGCAGCCCCTCTTTTTTTGGAAACACCATATATTTT,CASSPSFFGNTIYF
TRBD2,TRBJ2-5,TRBV27,-,TGTGCCAGCAGTTTAACTAGCGGGAGGGCCTGGGAGACCCAGTACTTC,CASSLTSGRAWETQYF
TRBD1,TRBJ1-4,TRBV6-1,-,TGTGCCAGCAGTGAAGACAGGGGTAATGAAAAACTGTTTTTT,CASSEDRGNEKLFF
-,TRBJ1-2,TRBV6-4,-,TGTGCCAGCAGTGACTGGGGGGCTAACTATGGCTACACCTTC,CASSDWGANYGYTF
TRBD1,TRBJ1-5,TRBV7-2,-,TGTGCCAGCAGCTCGGGCAGGGGGCCGTTAGCGATCCAGCCCCAGCATTTT,CASSSGRGPLAIQPQHF
TRBD1,TRBJ2-7,TRBV5-5,-,TGTGCCAGCAGCACTGGGACAGGGGGATACTACGAGCAGTACTTC,CASSTGTGGYYEQYF
TRBD1,TRBJ2-7,TRBV11-2,-,TGTGCCAGCAGCGAGTACCTGGACAGGGGATCCTACGAGCAGTACTTC,CASSEYLDRGSYEQYF
-,TRBJ1-4,TRBV21-1,-,TGTGCCAGCAACCTCAAAGTTAACAGGGGCTCTGAAAAACTGTTTTTT,CASNLKVNRGSEKLFF
TRBD1,TRBJ2-1,TRBV18,-,TGTGCCAGCTCACCAGGGACAGGGAGGAATGAGCAGTTCTTC,CASSPGTGRNEQFF
TRBD1,TRBJ1-5,TRBV28,once,TGTGCCAGCAGTGGTATGTCCAGGACAGGGGTTAAGCAGCCCCAGCATTTT,CASSGMSRTGVKQPQHF
TRBD1,TRBJ2-7,TRBV7-9,-,TGTGCCAGCAGCCTCGCGGGACAGGGTTACGAGCAGTACTTC,CASSLAGQGYEQYF
TRBD2,TRBJ2-5,TRBV7-8,once,TGTGCCAGCAGCCGAGCCGGGACTAGGGGGGAGACCCAGTACTTC,CASSRAGTRGETQYF
TRBD2,TRBJ2-1,TRBV4-1,few,TGCGCCAGCAGCGGACCCTTGACTAGCGGTTTCGGGGGGGATGAGCAGTTCTTC,CASSGPLTSGFGGDEQFF
-,TRBJ2-1,TRBV7-8,-,TGTGCCAGCAGCTTATTGGCGGGGCCCAACAATGAGCAGTTCTTC,CASSLLAGPNNEQFF
TRBD1,TRBJ1-4,TRBV19,-,TGTGCCAGTAGTCCGGGGACAGCAACTAATGAAAAACTGTTTTTT,CASSPGTATNEKLFF
TRBD1,TRBJ1-6,TRBV14,-,TGTGCCAGCAGCCCACAGGGGATTAATTCACCCCTCCACTTT,CASSPQGINSPLHF
TRBD1,TRBJ1-1,TRBV3-1/TRBV3-2,few,TGTGCCAGCAGCCCGACGGCAGGGGGCGTGGGAGCTTTCTTT,CASSPTAGGVGAFF
-,TRBJ1-2,TRBV21-1,-,TGTGCCAGCAGCACTCTGGACAGGGGATCGACTGGCTATCGCGGCTACACCTTC,CASSTLDRGSTGYRGYTF
-,TRBJ2-3,TRBV2,-,TGTGCCAGCAGTGAAACGGGGCGGGGAGCACAGCCTACGCAGTATTTT,CASSETGRGAQPTQYF
-,TRBJ1-6,TRBV7-2,-,TGTGCCAGCAGCTTAGAGGTACAGAATAATTCACCCCTCCACTTT,CASSLEVQNNSPLHF
TRBD1,TRBJ1-1,TRBV6-5,-,TGTGCCAGCAGGAAGGACAGGCGGAACACTGAAGCTTTCTTT,CASRKDRRNTEAFF
-,TRBJ1-2,TRBV7-9,-,TGTGCCAGCAGCCACTGGGCGGGACCCTCCTATGGCTACACCTTC,CASSHWAGPSYGYTF
-,TRBJ1-1,TRBV18,once,TGTGCCAGCTCACCATCGTCTGGGGGGGGGACTGAAGCTTTCTTT,CASSPSSGGGTEAFF
-,TRBJ1-5,TRBV15,-,TGTGCCACCAGCCGTGGGAGGGGAGGCAATCAGCCCCAGCATTTT,CATSRGRGGNQPQHF
TRBD2,TRBJ2-7,TRBV27,-,TGTGCCAGCAGTGGCAGGGAGGCCTTACTAGCGGGTCACGAGCAGTACTTC,CASSGREALLAGHEQYF
TRBD2,TRBJ2-1,TRBV9,-,TGTGCCAGCAGCCCACGGGGGGGGAGCGGGAACAATGAGCAGTTCTTC,CASSPRGGSGNNEQFF
TRBD2,TRBJ2-1,TRBV27,-,TGTGCCAGCAGTTTATCGAAGACTAGCGGGTACTCATGGTCGCAGTTCTTC,CASSLSKTSGYSWSQFF
-,TRBJ2-1,TRBV3-1/TRBV3-2,few,TGTGCCAGCAGCCAAGATCGGACAGTGTCCTACAATGAGCAGTTCTTC,CASSQDRTVSYNEQFF
TRBD2,TRBJ2-1,TRBV7-7,-,TGTGCTAGCAGCGCCAAGGGACTAGCGGGAGGGCAGCAGTTCTTC,CASSAKGLAGGQQFF
TRBD1,TRBJ1-6,TRBV28,-,TGTGCCAGCCGGACAGGGGGCGCGTCCTATAATTCACCCCTCCACTTT,CASRTGGASYNSPLHF
-,TRBJ1-1,TRBV29-1,-,TGCAGCGTTGAAGATAGGACGGTGAGGGTGGCTTTCTTT,CSVEDRTVRVAFF
TRBD1,TRBJ2-2,TRBV10-2,once,TGCGCCAGCAGCGGGACAGGGGGCGTTGCCGGGGAGCTGTTTTTT,CASSGTGGVAGELFF
TRBD1,TRBJ1-5,TRBV7-8,-,TGTGCCAGCAGCGATCGGGACAGGGGGAATCAGCCCCAGCATTTT,CASSDRDRGNQPQHF
-,TRBJ2-7,TRBV6-5,-,TGTGCCAGCAGTTACGCTCCCGGGCGGGAAACCTACGAGCAGTACTTC,CASSYAPGRETYEQYF
-,TRBJ2-2,TRBV19,-,TGTGCCAGTAGTTTCGGAGGGACGAACACCGGGGAGCTGTTTTTT,CASSFGGTNTGELFF
-,TRBJ1-2,TRBV10-3,-,TGTGCCATCAGGACGACAGAAAATGGCTACACCTTC,CAIRTTENGYTF
-,TRBJ2-3,TRBV5-1,-,TGCGCCAGCAGCTTCACAGAGCATCGGGATACGCAGTATTTT,CASSFTEHRDTQYF
TRBD1,TRBJ1-1,TRBV6-5,-,TGTGCCAGCAGTCTCGCGGGACAGGTGAACACTGAAGCTTTCTTT,CASSLAGQVNTEAFF
-,TRBJ1-6,TRBV7-2,-,TGTGCCAGCAGCTTAGTGGGCCAGTCGAATTCACCCCTCCACTTT,CASSLVGQSNSPLHF